Only a few counts were recorded for the clone carrying this T cell receptor (beta chain). Antigen: not known. This sample was taken from a study of beta chain features in type 1 diabetes. As for the study in general: Examination spanned over 85,000,000 sorted cells from all samples.

Study-level findings and limits: Amplification by PCR could prefer shorter templates, with the same effect in patients and controls.

Of the isolated RNA, all was reverse transcribed, and so the sequenced material was expressed TCRB transcripts. The method was immunoSEQ multiplex PCR; TCRdb's version includes in-frame clones alone and lacks a portion of them. The sample includes about 230,000 clones, 9.6% of them seen just once. Germline V CDR1 and CDR2: LNHDA, SQIVND (reference sequence). With 3 bases clipped from V and 2 bases from J, the junction kept 11 bases outside the gene matches. CDR3 length: 17 amino acids. Sequencing was carried out using naive CD4+ T cells from blood. The J gene is TRBJ2-5, the V gene TRBV19; TRBD2 matches at 8 bases. The clonotype was recovered from a woman younger than 35 in good health. Here the CDR3 reads CASSILGSGGLQETQYF. The CDR3 DNA sequence: TGTGCCAGTAGTATCCTCGGGAGCGGGGGACTACAAGAGACCCAGTACTTC. Using reference TRBV19 and TRBJ2-5 for the parts outside the CDR3, the full variable domain is DGGITQSPKYLFRKEGQNVTLSCEQNLNHDAMYWYRQDPGQGLRLIYYSQIVNDFQKGDIAEGYSVSREKKESFPLTVTSAQKNPTAFYLCASSILGSGGLQETQYFGPGTRLLVL.